These 14 T cell receptor beta chains share one sample of origin, sequenced in a study of PD-L1 blockade in urothelial cancer. Using immunoSEQ multiplex PCR, the repertoire was profiled, and TCRdb retains in-frame clones only, with some absent. The data show some 47,000 clones, almost 85% seen once. Sequencing used PBMCs, obtained around atezolizumab (anti-PD-L1) treatment. These receptors all come from a man in his 70s with urothelial cancer.

This chain connects TRBV4-2 to TRBJ2-1, with 9 bases aligning to TRBD2. V was clipped by 4 bases and J by 7 bases; unmatched bases: 8. The germline gives CDR1 LGHNA, CDR2 YNFKEQ. CDR3 length equals 15 residues. Written as DNA, the CDR3 is TGTGCCAGCAGCCTAGCCCCGGGACTAGCAAATGAGCAGTTCTTC. It translates to CASSLAPGLANEQFF.

The V and J genes are TRBV2 and TRBJ1-1; 10 positions agree with TRBD1. Germline V CDR1 and CDR2: SNHLY, FYNNEI. The ends lost 6 bases at V and 4 bases at J; junction bases unmatched: 2. This CDR3 spans 13 amino acids. CDR3 in amino acids: CASRGQGPTEAFF. The CDR3, as DNA: TGTGCCAGCAGGGGACAGGGGCCCACTGAAGCTTTCTTT.

In its sample, this clone was seen once. The chain has TRBV28 and TRBJ2-2; D is possibly TRBD1 (6 bases). The CDR3 extends over 16 amino acids. V was clipped by 6 bases and J by 1 base, with 15 bases between them. Germline loops: CDR1 MDHEN, CDR2 SYDVKM. CDR3 residues: CASRPGTSKNTGELFF. The DNA of the CDR3 is TGTGCCAGCAGGCCGGGGACAAGTAAGAACACCGGGGAGCTGTTTTTT.

This clone was seen only once. CDR3 amino acids: CATSIGQLAGETQYF. The CDR3 DNA follows: TGTGCCACCAGCATAGGTCAACTAGCGGGAGAGACCCAGTACTTC. This chain joins TRBV15 and TRBJ2-5; 9 nucleotides align to TRBD2. CDR1 and CDR2 (germline): LNHNV, YYDKDF (reference sequence). The CDR3 spans 15 residues. V lost 4 bases and J lost 4; bases outside the gene matches: 7.

The chain recombines TRBV2 with TRBJ1-1; 8 bases are a match to TRBD1. This CDR3 is built from 15 residues. The germline V gene has CDR1 SNHLY and CDR2 FYNNEI. The junction had 11 bases not matched to a gene; V was cut back by 6 bases and J by 5 bases. The CDR3 reads CASSRLGQGGTEAFF. The CDR3 nucleotides are TGTGCCAGCAGCCGACTCGGACAGGGTGGAACTGAAGCTTTCTTT.

In DNA form, the CDR3 reads TGTGCCAGCAGCGTAAGCGGGGGGGCAAATACGCAGTATTTT. Its translation is CASSVSGGANTQYF. The V call is TRBV7-2, the J call TRBJ2-3, with TRBD2 matching over 10 bases. The ends lost 5 bases at V and 7 bases at J; junction bases unmatched: 6. The germline V gene has CDR1 SGHTA and CDR2 FQGNSA. The CDR3 has 14 amino acids. Full variable domain (missing parts from reference TRBV7-2 and TRBJ2-3): GAGVSQSPSNKVTEKGKDVELRCDPISGHTALYWYRQSLGQGLEFLIYFQGNSAPDKSGLPSDRFSAERTGGSVSTLTIQRTQQEDSAVYLCASSVSGGANTQYFGPGTRLTVL.

The rearrangement uses TRBV28 and TRBJ2-4; a possible D gene is TRBD2 (5 bases). The V end lost 5 bases, the J end lost 4 bases, and 18 bases lay between the germline ends. This CDR3 has 16 residues. Germline V gives CDR1 MDHEN, CDR2 SYDVKM. This CDR3 is CASSPEWAPGKNIQYF. The CDR3 DNA reads TGTGCCAGCAGTCCCGAGTGGGCCCCGGGGAAAAACATTCAGTACTTC.

The chain recombines TRBV28 with TRBJ1-2; perhaps TRBD1 as D (6 bases). This CDR3 spans 16 amino acids. With 5 bases removed from V and 3 bases from J, the gap between germline ends came to 19 bases. The germline V gene has CDR1 MDHEN and CDR2 SYDVKM. CDR3 loop: CASSRSGDREDYGYTF. Here the CDR3 DNA reads TGTGCCAGCAGTCGCTCAGGGGACCGGGAAGACTATGGCTACACCTTC.

In DNA form, the CDR3 reads TGTGCCAGCGGATCCCTGACGGGAGGCTACGAGCAGTACTTC. Translated, it gives CASGSLTGGYEQYF. This chain connects TRBV28 to TRBJ2-7; 7 bases are a match to TRBD2. Germline lookup yields CDR1 MDHEN and CDR2 SYDVKM. The CDR3 runs 14 residues. V was pared by 8 bases and J by 3 bases, with 10 bases of the junction left unmatched.

This clone was counted a few times. The chain carries TRBV14 and TRBJ2-1, with TRBD2 as a possible D gene (6 bases). The germline gives CDR1 SGHDN, CDR2 FVKESK. V lost 4 bases and J 8 bases, leaving 18 bases between the germline ends. The CDR3 runs to 15 residues. The CDR3 region is CASSPRRAIHDEQFF. The DNA for the CDR3 is TGTGCCAGCAGCCCCCGGAGGGCCATCCATGATGAGCAGTTCTTC.

This rearrangement joins TRBV5-8 to TRBJ2-7; 8 nucleotides line up with TRBD2. The V segment lost 1 base and the J segment 5 bases; nucleotides outside the gene matches: 11. CDR3 length: 16 residues. CDR1 and CDR2 (germline): SGHTS, YDEGEE. The CDR3, as DNA: TGTGCCAGCAGCTTGTGGTCCCCCGGGAGGGGTAACGAGCAGTACTTC. This encodes CASSLWSPGRGNEQYF. Drawing the rest from reference TRBV5-8 and TRBJ2-7, the complete variable domain is EAGVTQSPTHLIKTRGQQATLRCSPISGHTSVYWYQQALGLGLQFLLWYDEGEERNRGNFPPRFSGRQFPNYSSELNVNALELEDSALYLCASSLWSPGRGNEQYFGPGTRLTVT.

This clone occurred many times. This chain connects TRBV4-1 to TRBJ1-2, with D uncertain. V dropped 4 bases and J dropped 4 bases, with 13 bases sitting between them. Germline V gives CDR1 MGHRA, CDR2 YSYEKL. The CDR3 runs 14 residues. The chain's CDR3 is CASSRPEVTYGYTF. The CDR3 DNA sequence: TGCGCCAGCAGCCGGCCGGAGGTCACCTATGGCTACACCTTC.

The J gene is TRBJ2-3, the V gene TRBV5-1; 8 bases match TRBD2. The CDR3 is 16 residues long. V was clipped by 4 bases and J by 2 bases; unmatched bases: 9. Germline CDR1 and CDR2: SGHRS and YFSETQ. CDR3 residues: CASSLPSGGTTDTQYF. The CDR3, as DNA: TGCGCCAGCAGCCTACCGAGCGGGGGAACCACAGATACGCAGTATTTT. Looking up the rest from reference TRBV5-1 and TRBJ2-3 gives the full variable domain: KAGVTQTPRYLIKTRGQQVTLSCSPISGHRSVSWYQQTPGQGLQFLFEYFSETQRNKGNFPGRFSGRQFSNSRSEMNVSTLELGDSALYLCASSLPSGGTTDTQYFGPGTRLTVL.

This chain links TRBV15 with TRBJ2-1; TRBD2 might be the D (6 bases). From germline, CDR1 is LNHNV and CDR2 YYDKDF (reference sequence). This CDR3 comprises 15 residues. The V end was cut by 0 bases, the J end by 10 bases, with 16 bases between. The DNA of the CDR3 is TGTGCCACCAGCAGAGAGGCTAGCGTAGGCCCGGAGCAGTTCTTC. As protein: CATSREASVGPEQFF.